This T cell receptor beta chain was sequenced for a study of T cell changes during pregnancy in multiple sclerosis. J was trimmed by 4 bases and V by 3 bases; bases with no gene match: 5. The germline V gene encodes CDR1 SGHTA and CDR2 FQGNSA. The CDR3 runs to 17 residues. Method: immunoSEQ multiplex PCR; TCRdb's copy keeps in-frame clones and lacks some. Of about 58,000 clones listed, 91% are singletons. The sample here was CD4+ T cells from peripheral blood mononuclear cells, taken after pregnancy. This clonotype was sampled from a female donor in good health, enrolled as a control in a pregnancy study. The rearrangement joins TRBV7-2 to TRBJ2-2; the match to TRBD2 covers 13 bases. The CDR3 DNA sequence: TGTGCCAGCAGCTTTGGACTAGCGGGGGTTCCCACCGGGGAGCTGTTTTTT. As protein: CASSFGLAGVPTGELFF.